These 32 T cell receptor beta chains were all obtained from the same sample, sequenced in a study of cytomegalovirus exposure and HLA in healthy donors. Both 60 Vbeta primers and 13 Jbeta primers went into the PCR. Only in-frame clones appear in the TCRdb table, and some are missing; sequencing was by immunoSEQ multiplex PCR. The sample lists 200,000 or so clones, approximately 82% seen once, with around 2.2% in the top ten. The material sequenced was PBMCs. The receptors here all came from a woman under 30 in good health and CMV-seropositive.

In this sample, this clone turned up once. An end of the junction does not agree with germline; a read error may underlie this. The rearrangement joins TRBV6-1 to TRBJ2-7; 7 nucleotides match TRBD1. The CDR3 contains 17 residues. The V gene's germline CDR1 is MNHNS and CDR2 SASEGT. In DNA form, the CDR3 reads TGTGCCAGCAGCGAAGGGACAGCCCAAGGATGGGACTACGAGCAGTACTTC. It translates to CASSEGTAQGWDYEQYF.

V is TRBV7-9 and J is TRBJ1-5, with 9 bases identical to TRBD1. The trim removed 4 bases at V and 5 bases at J, leaving 0 bases unmatched. Per germline, CDR1 SEHNR and CDR2 FQNEAQ (reference sequence). This CDR3 contains 13 residues. Written as DNA, the CDR3 is TGTGCCAGCAGCTGGGACAGGGATCAGCCCCAGCATTTT. Amino acids: CASSWDRDQPQHF.

CDR3 DNA: TGTGCCAGCAGCGTAGAGGGCAGGGAGGTTGATACGCAGTATTTT. Translation gives CASSVEGREVDTQYF. V usage is TRBV9 and J usage is TRBJ2-3, with D tentatively TRBD2 (6 bases). V lost 0 bases to trimming and J lost 6 bases, with 14 bases between them. This CDR3 contains 15 residues. Germline V gene sequence: CDR1 SGDLS, CDR2 YYNGEE.

This clone was observed a few times. The chain has TRBV7-2 and TRBJ1-5; D gene ambiguous. This CDR3 comprises 15 residues. The V and J ends lost 1 base and 5 bases respectively, with 12 bases between them. Germline V gives CDR1 SGHTA, CDR2 FQGNSA. CDR3 coding DNA: TGTGCCAGCAGCTTAGAGGTAGCGGGCTATCAGCCCCAGCATTTT. Translation gives CASSLEVAGYQPQHF. The variable domain in full, with the rest retrieved from reference TRBV7-2 and TRBJ1-5, is GAGVSQSPSNKVTEKGKDVELRCDPISGHTALYWYRQSLGQGLEFLIYFQGNSAPDKSGLPSDRFSAERTGGSVSTLTIQRTQQEDSAVYLCASSLEVAGYQPQHFGDGTRLSIL.

Remarks on this clone: At one boundary the junction diverges from the germline segment, which might be a read error. J is TRBJ2-5 and V is TRBV7-7, with 8 bases aligning to TRBD1. This CDR3 region has 15 residues. Germline V CDR1 and CDR2: SSHAT, FNYEAQ (reference sequence). The CDR3 is CASSPRTGIQETQYF. The CDR3 nucleotides read TGTGCTAGCAGCCCTCGGACAGGGATCCAAGAGACCCAGTACTTC.

The chain carries TRBV5-6 and TRBJ2-4; 8 bases agree with TRBD2. Trimming took 4 bases from V and 0 from J; bases not matched to a gene: 9. Germline V lookup: CDR1 SGHDT, CDR2 YYEEEE. This CDR3 is built from 17 residues. The CDR3 nucleotides read TGTGCCAGCAGCCTAACGGGAGGGCCTATAGCCAAAAACATTCAGTACTTC. Protein product: CASSLTGGPIAKNIQYF.

V gene TRBV28 combines with J gene TRBJ2-7, with D perhaps matching TRBD2 (7 bases). The CDR3 contains 15 residues. Germline V lookup: CDR1 MDHEN, CDR2 SYDVKM. V was cut by 5 bases and J by 2 bases, with 16 bases left in between. CDR3 coding DNA: TGTGCCAGCAGTACTGGAGGGGGAGGGGCCTACGAGCAGTACTTC. Its translation is CASSTGGGGAYEQYF.

The chain is built from TRBV25-1 and TRBJ2-1, with 10 bases fitting TRBD2. V was pared by 4 bases and J by 2 bases, with 5 bases of the junction left unmatched. The CDR3 is made up of 16 amino acids. Germline CDR1 MGHDK, CDR2 SYGVNS. The CDR3 DNA reads TGTGCCAGCAGTGGTCTTAGCGGGGGGACCTACAATGAGCAGTTCTTC. Translating it yields CASSGLSGGTYNEQFF.

The V and J genes are TRBV5-1 and TRBJ2-1; possible D gene TRBD2, 6 bases. Trimming removed 4 bases at V and 10 bases at J, with 15 bases between. Germline CDR1 is SGHRS and CDR2 is YFSETQ. The CDR3 runs 13 residues. CDR3 nucleotide sequence: TGCGCCAGCAGCCCCTCAGGACTACTGGAGCAGTTCTTC. Translating gives CASSPSGLLEQFF.

The J gene is TRBJ2-5, the V gene TRBV7-7; a possible D gene is TRBD1 (5 bases). Trimming shortened V by 2 bases and J by 3 bases, and 13 bases separated the two germline ends. This CDR3 is 15 amino acids long. Germline CDR1 is SSHAT and CDR2 is FNYEAQ (reference sequence). The CDR3 region has the DNA TGTGCCAGCAGCTTATCAAAAGGGGTGGAAGAGACCCAGTACTTC. Amino acid sequence: CASSLSKGVEETQYF.

The chain's CDR3 is CASSPQGRSNYGYTF. DNA for the CDR3: TGTGCCAGCAGCCCACAGGGCCGCTCTAACTATGGCTACACCTTC. The chain couples TRBV28 to TRBJ1-2, with TRBD1 as a possible D gene (6 bases). The CDR3 has 15 residues. V lost 6 bases, J lost 0 bases, and 14 bases lay in between. CDR1 is MDHEN and CDR2 is SYDVKM in the germline V gene.

This clone has only a few counts. The V and J genes are TRBV29-1 and TRBJ1-2, with TRBD1 matching over 7 bases. The DNA end is a closer match to TRBJ2-7, so the J assignment may be wrong. CDR1 is SQVTM and CDR2 is ANQGSEA in the germline V gene. The CDR3 totals 12 residues. The CDR3 sequence is CSGSTGKHEQYF. In DNA, the CDR3 is TGCAGCGGCTCGACAGGGAAACACGAGCAGTACTTC.

V and J are TRBV7-9 and TRBJ2-3; D is perhaps TRBD1 (5 bases). V lost 1 base and J 3 bases, leaving 8 bases between the germline ends. The V gene's germline CDR1 is SEHNR and CDR2 FQNEAQ (reference sequence). The length of the CDR3 is 14 residues. CDR3 amino acids: CASSLGQMTDTQYF. In DNA form, the CDR3 reads TGTGCCAGCAGCTTAGGACAGATGACAGATACGCAGTATTTT.

The chain uses TRBV4-3 and TRBJ2-1; the D gene is possibly TRBD2 (6 bases). Looked up from germline, CDR1 is LGHNA and CDR2 is YSLEER. The V gene lost 0 bases and the J gene lost 0 bases, with 9 bases spanning the gap. The CDR3 runs to 16 residues. CDR3 coding DNA: TGCGCCAGCAGCCAAGAGGCGGGAAGCTCCTACAATGAGCAGTTCTTC. Translated: CASSQEAGSSYNEQFF.

This clone was found once. The chain combines TRBV20-1 with TRBJ1-2; no reliable D call. Germline lookup yields CDR1 DFQATT and CDR2 SNEGSKA (reference sequence). The germline V and J ends were trimmed by 1 base and 9 bases, with 9 bases remaining between them. This CDR3 has 11 amino acids. The CDR3 DNA reads TGCAGTGCTAGAGGGAGTAGGAGCTACACCTTC. It specifies CSARGSRSYTF.

As DNA, the CDR3 is TGTGCCAGCAGCTCCTGGGGGGGCGGGGAGACCCAGTACTTC. Protein product: CASSSWGGGETQYF. The V and J genes are TRBV11-2 and TRBJ2-5; D may be TRBD2 (7 bases). Trimming cost V 4 bases and J 5 bases, with 14 bases left between them. The germline gives CDR1 SGHAT, CDR2 FQNNGV. This CDR3 region has 14 residues.

The genes are TRBV9 and TRBJ2-4, with 13 nucleotides matching TRBD2. Per the germline V gene, CDR1 is SGDLS and CDR2 is YYNGEE. The J segment lost 0 bases and the V segment lost 4 bases, leaving 4 bases of the junction unmatched. CDR3 length: 17 amino acids. CDR3 sequence (DNA): TGTGCCAGCAGCCGGTGGACTAGCGGGGGAGCCAAAAACATTCAGTACTTC. This gives the protein CASSRWTSGGAKNIQYF.

The rearrangement links TRBV5-1 to TRBJ1-3, with a tentative D call TRBD1 (5 bases). Trimming pared 5 bases from V and 2 bases from J, leaving 5 bases between. In germline, CDR1 is SGHRS, CDR2 YFSETQ. This CDR3 spans 12 amino acids. The CDR3 loop is CASRDTGNTIYF. The DNA of the CDR3 is TGCGCCAGCAGGGACACTGGAAACACCATATATTTT.

The chain uses TRBV27 and TRBJ1-1; D may be TRBD1 (5 bases). Germline V gene sequence: CDR1 MNHEY, CDR2 SMNVEV (reference sequence). The CDR3 is 15 residues long. The ends were cut back, 5 bases at V and 2 bases at J, with 15 bases in the middle. The CDR3 protein is CASSMGQILNTEAFF. The DNA of the CDR3 is TGTGCCAGCAGTATGGGGCAGATATTAAACACTGAAGCTTTCTTT.

The rearrangement uses TRBV28 and TRBJ2-1; TRBD1 might be the D (5 bases). The V and J ends lost 6 bases and 3 bases respectively, with 18 bases between them. CDR1 MDHEN and CDR2 SYDVKM come from the germline V gene. CDR3 length: 16 amino acids. CDR3 protein: CASSQPDNLLYNEQFF. For the CDR3, the DNA is TGTGCCAGCAGCCAGCCGGACAACTTACTCTACAATGAGCAGTTCTTC.

The rearrangement uses TRBV29-1 and TRBJ1-2, with D perhaps TRBD1 (6 bases). The V gene's germline CDR1 is SQVTM and CDR2 ANQGSEA. Trimming shortened V by 2 bases and J by 7 bases, and 17 bases separated the two germline ends. The CDR3 sequence is 14 residues long. The CDR3, as DNA: TGCAGCGTTGAACGGGTGGGGGCAAGTCGTGGCTACACCTTC. This encodes CSVERVGASRGYTF.

The chain is built from TRBV19 and TRBJ2-3, with TRBD1 as a possible D gene (6 bases). CDR1 is LNHDA, CDR2 SQIVND, per germline (reference sequence). V was shortened by 1 base and J by 5 bases, with 13 bases between the two germline ends. The CDR3 spans 15 residues. The DNA of the CDR3 is TGTGCCAGTAGTATAGTGGGCAGGGGAAAAGATACGCAGTATTTT. Encoded protein: CASSIVGRGKDTQYF.

The V and J genes are TRBV19 and TRBJ1-2; possible D gene TRBD1, 5 bases. The CDR3 spans 13 residues. Germline assignment: CDR1 LNHDA and CDR2 SQIVND (reference sequence). The V end lost 6 bases, the J end lost 7 bases, and 15 bases lay between the germline ends. The CDR3 loop is CASSQGLVIGYTF. In DNA form, the CDR3 reads TGTGCCAGTAGCCAGGGCCTGGTTATTGGCTACACCTTC.

The V and J genes are TRBV2 and TRBJ1-2; 7 bases are a match to TRBD1. The CDR3 spans 14 residues. With V trimmed by 2 bases and J by 4 bases, 4 bases remained unmatched. The germline V gene encodes CDR1 SNHLY and CDR2 FYNNEI. The CDR3: CASSERGQPYGYTF. CDR3 sequence (DNA): TGTGCCAGCAGTGAAAGGGGACAGCCCTATGGCTACACCTTC. The entire variable domain, with the rest obtained from reference TRBV2 and TRBJ1-2, is as follows: EPEVTQTPSHQVTQMGQEVILRCVPISNHLYFYWYRQILGQKVEFLVSFYNNEISEKSEIFDDQFSVERPDGSNFTLKIRSTKLEDSAMYFCASSERGQPYGYTFGSGTRLTVV.

J is TRBJ2-7 and V is TRBV27; perhaps TRBD2 as D (6 bases). The ends were cut back, 2 bases at V and 1 base at J, with 12 bases in the middle. There are 15 residues in the CDR3. CDR1 and CDR2 from the germline V gene are MNHEY and SMNVEV (reference sequence). The CDR3 DNA is TGTGCCAGCAGTTTAGGGGGGTGGGGATCCTACGAGCAGTACTTC. This sequence encodes CASSLGGWGSYEQYF.

This clone was recorded once. The CDR3 region has the DNA TGCAGCGGGGGAGGGGGACAGGGGGCAGACGAGCAGTACTTC. Its translation: CSGGGGQGADEQYF. The chain has TRBV29-1 and TRBJ2-7; 12 nucleotides match TRBD1. With V trimmed by 7 bases and J by 5 bases, 9 bases remained unmatched. Germline loops: CDR1 SQVTM, CDR2 ANQGSEA. The CDR3 sequence is 14 residues long.

The rearrangement joins TRBV4-1 to TRBJ1-2; TRBD1 matches 7 bases. With 0 bases clipped from V and 8 bases from J, the junction kept 9 bases outside the gene matches. Germline values: CDR1 MGHRA, CDR2 YSYEKL. The CDR3 sequence is 15 residues long. DNA for the CDR3: TGCGCCAGCAGCCAAGATTGGCAGGGGGGATTGGGCTACACCTTC. It yields the protein CASSQDWQGGLGYTF.

The V gene is TRBV25-1, the J gene TRBJ2-1, with TRBD2 as a possible D gene (5 bases). The V end lost 0 bases, the J end lost 4 bases, and 13 bases lay between the germline ends. Looked up from germline, CDR1 is MGHDK and CDR2 is SYGVNS. The CDR3 covers 16 residues. The CDR3 spells CASSEYGRAEYNEQFF. Here the CDR3 DNA reads TGTGCCAGCAGTGAATATGGGCGGGCCGAATACAATGAGCAGTTCTTC.

The rearrangement links TRBV5-1 to TRBJ2-7; 8 bases align to TRBD2. The germline gives CDR1 SGHRS, CDR2 YFSETQ. After removal of 0 bases from V and 2 bases from J, the junction contained 4 bases not matched to a gene. The CDR3 runs 15 residues. This chain's CDR3 is CASSLGAGGTYEQYF. The CDR3 DNA is TGCGCCAGCAGCTTGGGTGCGGGGGGAACCTACGAGCAGTACTTC.

This clone was detected only a few times. The rearrangement links TRBV5-4 to TRBJ2-5, with D possibly matching TRBD2 (6 bases). CDR1 is SGHNT, CDR2 YYREEE, per germline (reference sequence). There are 15 residues in the CDR3. Between the trimmed V and J ends, which lost 0 bases and 4 bases, there was a span of 13 bases. The CDR3 protein is CASSLEDLGGETQYF. The CDR3 DNA follows: TGTGCCAGCAGCTTGGAGGATTTGGGGGGAGAGACCCAGTACTTC.

The chain couples TRBV10-1 to TRBJ2-7; 8 positions match TRBD1. Per germline, CDR1 WNHNN and CDR2 SYGVQD (reference sequence). Trimming removed 6 bases from V and 6 bases from J; junction bases left unmatched: 13. The CDR3 length is 15 residues. The CDR3: CASSPGRGPGAEQYF. Written as DNA, the CDR3 is TGCGCCAGCAGCCCAGGCAGGGGGCCGGGGGCCGAGCAGTACTTC.

This clone occurred a few times. The chain employs TRBV7-3 and TRBJ2-6, with TRBD1 matching over 8 bases. V gave up 3 bases and J gave up 0 bases; unmatched junction bases: 7. Germline V lookup: CDR1 SGHTA, CDR2 FQGTGA. The length of the CDR3 is 18 residues. The CDR3 spells CASSFGQGIGSGANVLTF. The CDR3 DNA reads TGTGCCAGCAGCTTTGGACAGGGAATAGGCTCTGGGGCCAACGTCCTGACTTTC.